This T cell receptor beta chain is drawn from a study of Ad26.COV2.S vaccination and SARS-CoV-2 variants. Study-level points and caveats: Following vaccination, spike-specific CD8+ and CD4+ T cell responses reportedly exhibited substantial breadth. While placebo recipients had lower spike-specific TCR breadth, vaccine recipients had more.

The sample's treatment: roughly 20 received Ad26.COV2.S at low or high dose, single or two shots; 5 received placebo; per-sample allocation not given. Sampling happened 63 days after the first vaccine or placebo injection. Looked up from germline, CDR1 is MNHNS and CDR2 is SASEGT. This CDR3 is 14 amino acids long. The ends lost 3 bases at V and 6 bases at J; junction bases unmatched: 6. The repertoire was sequenced with immunoSEQ multiplex PCR; TCRdb's copy has only in-frame clones and lacks some. The table lists more than 400,000 clones, about 92% of them singletons. A remark on this clone: Its target is not known.

Sequencing used peripheral blood, obtained in a trial of Ad26.COV2.S vaccine versus placebo. The TCR sequence derives from a person between 18 and 60 years old who received the Ad26.COV2.S COVID-19 vaccine or a placebo. J is TRBJ2-7 and V is TRBV6-1, with 9 nucleotides matching TRBD1. In DNA form, the CDR3 reads TGTGCCAGCAGTGACGGGACAGGGTTCCCCGAGCAGTACTTC. Its protein is CASSDGTGFPEQYF.